This T cell receptor (beta chain) was sequenced in a study of tumor-infiltrating lymphocytes in primary liver carcinoma. There are 15 residues in the CDR3. The germline CDR1 and CDR2 sequences are SGHRS and YFSETQ. The germline V and J ends were trimmed by 4 bases and 4 bases, with 17 bases remaining between them. Scientists recovered RNA and DNA together from approximately 20-30 mg of unsorted bulk tissue. A primer in the constant region served to generate TCR beta cDNA from around 500 ng of total RNA. Researchers made the TCR beta libraries by running three nested multiplex PCR rounds with slightly modified ARM-PCR. Running 9 to 10 cycles apiece, the first two PCR rounds relied on TRBV1-TRBV30 forward primers together with a C-beta reverse primer. From the multiplex PCR reads, TCRdb called clonotypes with MiXCR, one entry per CDR3 protein. The sample yields some 110,000 distinct CDR3 sequences, 60% to 80% seen once.

Concerning this clonotype: This may be a read error, as it is one base from a much larger clone. The conserved phenylalanine or tryptophan normally closing the CDR3 is absent here, so this likely arose from a read error.

The V and J genes are TRBV5-1 and TRBJ1-2; D is possibly TRBD1 (5 bases). The receptor was derived from a woman between 55 and 75 years old with primary liver carcinoma and hepatitis B virus infection. Sequences were obtained from liver tumor tissue from sampling region 3. As for subset: tumor region T3, left-lateral pole. The chain's CDR3 is CASSPGDSQAYGYTL. CDR3 bases: TGCGCCAGCAGCCCGGGGGACTCACAAGCCTATGGCTACACCTTA.